This TCR beta chain was identified during a study of shared clonotypes between healthy human individuals. Study-wide results and caveats: Non-shared clonotypes were found to have lower generation probabilities than the clonotypes that were shared by all four of the sorted-subset donors. Sorted-subset samples were not fully sequenced, rarefaction indicated.

This clone was picked up a small number of times. The antigen remains unidentified. Sequenced by immunoSEQ multiplex PCR; TCRdb stores in-frame clones only, minus some. The top ten hold about 0.12% of the sample, which has roughly 650,000 clones, around 96% seen once. As defined, naive CD8 cells were CD45RO-negative and positively selected for CCR7, with terminally differentiated effector memory CD45RA+ cells excluded. All donors were Caucasian adults living in Nashville, Tennessee. Per germline, CDR1 LNHDA and CDR2 SQIVND (reference sequence). The CDR3 extends over 17 amino acids. The V and J ends lost 4 bases and 0 bases, in that order; junction bases with no gene match: 8.

This TCR was sampled from a woman under 40 in good health. The chain joins TRBV19 to TRBJ1-5; 8 bases match TRBD1. Sequenced sample: naive CD8+ T cells sorted from blood. CDR3 region: CASSTGQGYYSNQPQHF. Written as DNA, the CDR3 is TGTGCCAGTAGTACCGGACAGGGATACTATAGCAATCAGCCCCAGCATTTT.